The present entry profiles one T cell receptor beta chain with its context. This record belongs to a study of blood T cell repertoires in COVID-19. Between the trimmed V and J ends, which lost 5 bases and 3 bases, there was a span of 14 bases. The germline V gene encodes CDR1 MNHEY and CDR2 SVGAGI. This CDR3 is 14 amino acids long. Method: immunoSEQ multiplex PCR; TCRdb's copy keeps in-frame clones and lacks some. The sample records about 200,000 clones, roughly 90% being singletons. Each exposed participant met a COVID-19 case in the 2 weeks preceding study entry. The rearrangement joins TRBV6-5 to TRBJ2-7; D perhaps matches TRBD1 (6 bases). This TCR was recovered from a woman aged 25 to 45 who had been exposed to COVID-19. Sequences were obtained from PBMCs or T cells enriched from blood (not recorded which). The CDR3 loop is CASSPRDTFYEQYF. As DNA, the CDR3 is TGTGCCAGCAGTCCCCGGGACACCTTCTACGAGCAGTACTTC.